This T cell receptor beta chain was captured by sequencing in a study of cytomegalovirus exposure and HLA in healthy donors. On the study more broadly: Counted in an early data release were about 85 million unique TCRs from HLA-typed donors.

The primer mix had 60 Vbeta and 13 Jbeta primers. Libraries were prepared by immunoSEQ multiplex PCR; TCRdb keeps only in-frame clonotypes and omits some of them. Of approximately 160,000 clones in the sample, around 85% were seen once. Findings of the study overall: TCR beta chains numbering 150 to 200 were designated cytomegalovirus-associated. In a later analysis, an Asian-associated ancestry cluster reportedly showed fewer N-insertions than the approximately 620-donor mean.

Turning to this clone: No antigen is known for it.

Per the germline V gene, CDR1 is SGHTA and CDR2 is FQGTGA. V lost 5 bases and J lost 5; bases outside the gene matches: 8. The CDR3 consists of 16 residues. The specimen was PBMCs. V usage is TRBV7-3 and J usage is TRBJ2-2; TRBD1 matches 10 bases. This sequence was found in a man aged 45 to 65 in good health and CMV-seropositive. The CDR3 loop reads CASSPQTGGFTGELFF. In nucleotides, the CDR3 is TGTGCCAGCAGCCCACAGACAGGGGGCTTTACCGGGGAGCTGTTTTTT.